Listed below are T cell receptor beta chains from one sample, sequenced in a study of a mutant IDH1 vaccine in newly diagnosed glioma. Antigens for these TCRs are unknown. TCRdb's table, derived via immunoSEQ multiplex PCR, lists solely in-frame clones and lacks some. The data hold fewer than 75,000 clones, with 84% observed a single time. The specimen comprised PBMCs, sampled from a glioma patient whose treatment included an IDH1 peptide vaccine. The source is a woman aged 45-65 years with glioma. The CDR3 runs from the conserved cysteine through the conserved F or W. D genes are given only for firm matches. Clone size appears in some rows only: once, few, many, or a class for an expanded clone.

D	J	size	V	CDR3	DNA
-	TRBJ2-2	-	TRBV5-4	CASSPGVVVGGELFF	TGTGCCAGCAGCCCAGGGGTGGTGGTGGGCGGGGAGCTGTTTTTT
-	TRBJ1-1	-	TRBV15	CATSRGNTEAFF	TGTGCCACCAGCAGAGGGAACACTGAAGCTTTCTTT
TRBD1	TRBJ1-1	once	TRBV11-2	CASVKGAASAEAFF	TGTGCCAGTGTGAAGGGGGCTGCCTCGGCTGAAGCTTTCTTT
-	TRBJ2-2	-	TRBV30	CAWSVHHDGELFF	TGTGCCTGGAGTGTACACCACGACGGGGAGCTGTTTTTT
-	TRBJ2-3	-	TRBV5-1	CASSLESDTQYF	TGCGCCAGCAGCTTGGAATCAGATACGCAGTATTTT
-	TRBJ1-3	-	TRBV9	CASSSSPGGARGNTIYF	TGTGCCAGCAGCTCCTCCCCGGGGGGGGCGCGTGGAAACACCATATATTTT
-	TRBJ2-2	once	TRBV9	CASSVMVGTGELFF	TGTGCCAGCAGCGTAATGGTAGGCACCGGGGAGCTGTTTTTT
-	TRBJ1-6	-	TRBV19	CASSEGGIYNSPLHF	TGTGCCAGTAGTGAGGGTGGAATCTATAATTCACCCCTCCACTTT
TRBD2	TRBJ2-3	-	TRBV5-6	CASSLPSGARTDTQYF	TGTGCCAGCAGCTTGCCCAGCGGGGCCCGCACAGATACGCAGTATTTT
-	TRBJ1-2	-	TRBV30	CAWSVQGVRDGYTF	TGTGCCTGGAGTGTGCAGGGAGTGAGGGATGGCTACACCTTC
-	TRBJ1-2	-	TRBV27	CASSYSGANYGYTF	TGTGCCAGCAGTTACAGCGGAGCTAACTATGGCTACACCTTC
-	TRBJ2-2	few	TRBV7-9	CASSLGQQLTGELFF	TGTGCCAGCAGCTTAGGGCAACAGCTCACCGGGGAGCTGTTTTTT
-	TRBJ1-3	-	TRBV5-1	CASSILGSNSGNTIYF	TGCGCCAGCAGCATTCTCGGTTCGAACTCTGGAAACACCATATATTTT